This TCR beta chain was sequenced for a study of shared clonotypes between healthy human individuals. Germline V lookup: CDR1 KGHSH, CDR2 LQKENI. The ends were cut back, 5 bases at V and 0 bases at J, with 14 bases in the middle. CDR3 length equals 15 residues. Note on this clone: Its target is not known.

Overall study findings and caveats: A reduction in generation probabilities was seen for non-shared clonotypes relative to those shared by all four donors. The sampled material consisted only of blood, and tissue repertoires are likely to differ.

Sequencing used immunoSEQ multiplex PCR; TCRdb keeps in-frame clones, though not all of them. The sample consists of some 1.4 million clones, roughly 97% of them appearing once. This chain links TRBV18 with TRBJ2-7; D ambiguous. The sequence was obtained from a young man in good health. Sequencing was performed on naive CD4+ T cells sorted from blood. As to subset: CD45RA+ positively selected. The CDR3, as DNA: TGTGCCAGCTCAAGACGGACCCAAAACTCCTACGAGCAGTACTTC. Its protein is CASSRRTQNSYEQYF.